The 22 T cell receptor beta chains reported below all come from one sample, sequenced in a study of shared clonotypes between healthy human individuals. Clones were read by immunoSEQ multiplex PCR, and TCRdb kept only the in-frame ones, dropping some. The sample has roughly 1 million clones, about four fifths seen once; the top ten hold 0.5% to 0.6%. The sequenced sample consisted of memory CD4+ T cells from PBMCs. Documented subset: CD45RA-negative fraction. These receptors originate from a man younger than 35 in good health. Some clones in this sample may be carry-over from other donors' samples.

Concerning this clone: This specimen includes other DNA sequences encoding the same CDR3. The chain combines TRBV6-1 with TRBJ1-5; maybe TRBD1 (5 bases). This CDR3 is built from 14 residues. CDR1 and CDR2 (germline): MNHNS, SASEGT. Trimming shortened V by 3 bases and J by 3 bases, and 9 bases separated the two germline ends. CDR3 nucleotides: TGTGCCAGCAGTGATCAGGGCTCCAATCAGCCCCAGCATTTT. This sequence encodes CASSDQGSNQPQHF.

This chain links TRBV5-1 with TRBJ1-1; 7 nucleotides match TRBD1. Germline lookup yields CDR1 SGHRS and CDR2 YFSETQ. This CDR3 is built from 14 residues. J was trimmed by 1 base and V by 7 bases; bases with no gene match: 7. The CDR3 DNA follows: TGCGCCAGCGCGTCGGGACAGTCGAACACTGAAGCTTTCTTT. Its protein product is CASASGQSNTEAFF.

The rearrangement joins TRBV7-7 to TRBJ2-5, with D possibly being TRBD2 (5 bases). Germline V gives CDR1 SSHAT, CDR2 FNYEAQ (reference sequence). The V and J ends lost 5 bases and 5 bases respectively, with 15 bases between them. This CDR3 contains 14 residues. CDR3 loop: CASSQFGVGETQYF. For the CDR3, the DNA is TGTGCCAGCAGCCAGTTCGGGGTGGGGGAGACCCAGTACTTC.

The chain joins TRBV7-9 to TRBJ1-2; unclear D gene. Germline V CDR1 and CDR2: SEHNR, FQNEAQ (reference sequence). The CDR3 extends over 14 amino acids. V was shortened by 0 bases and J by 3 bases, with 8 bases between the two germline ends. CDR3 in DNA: TGTGCCAGCAGCTTAGCGGAGGCGGACTATGGCTACACCTTC. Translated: CASSLAEADYGYTF.

Here the CDR3 reads CASSPTHRNQETQYF. In DNA, the CDR3 is TGTGCCAGCAGCCCAACCCACAGGAACCAAGAGACCCAGTACTTC. The V call is TRBV5-4, the J call TRBJ2-5, with D possibly TRBD1 on 5 matching bases. Deletions cut 4 bases from V and 0 bases from J, with 13 bases between. Germline CDR1 is SGHNT and CDR2 is YYREEE (reference sequence). This CDR3 spans 15 amino acids.

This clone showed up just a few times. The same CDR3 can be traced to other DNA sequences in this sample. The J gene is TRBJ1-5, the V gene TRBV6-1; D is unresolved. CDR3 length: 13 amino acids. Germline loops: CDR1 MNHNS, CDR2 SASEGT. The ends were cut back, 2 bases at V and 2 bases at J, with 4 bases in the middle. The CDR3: CASSERGNQPQHF. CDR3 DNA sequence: TGTGCCAGCAGTGAACGAGGCAATCAGCCCCAGCATTTT.

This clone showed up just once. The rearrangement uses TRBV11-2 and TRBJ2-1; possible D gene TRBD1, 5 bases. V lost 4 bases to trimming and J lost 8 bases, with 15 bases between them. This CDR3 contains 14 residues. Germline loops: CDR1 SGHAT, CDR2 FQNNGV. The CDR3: CASSSRQGWDEQFF. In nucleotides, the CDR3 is TGTGCCAGCAGCTCAAGGCAGGGTTGGGATGAGCAGTTCTTC.

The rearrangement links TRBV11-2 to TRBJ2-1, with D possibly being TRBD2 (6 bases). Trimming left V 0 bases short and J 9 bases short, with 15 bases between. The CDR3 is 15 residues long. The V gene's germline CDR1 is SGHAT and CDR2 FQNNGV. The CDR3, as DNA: TGTGCCAGCAGCTTAGATCGGGGACTCCTGGGTGAGCAGTTCTTC. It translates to CASSLDRGLLGEQFF. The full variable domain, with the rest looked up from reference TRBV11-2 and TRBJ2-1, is EAGVAQSPRYKIIEKRQSVAFWCNPISGHATLYWYQQILGQGPKLLIQFQNNGVVDDSQLPKDRFSAERLKGVDSTLKIQPAKLEDSAVYLCASSLDRGLLGEQFFGPGTRLTVL.

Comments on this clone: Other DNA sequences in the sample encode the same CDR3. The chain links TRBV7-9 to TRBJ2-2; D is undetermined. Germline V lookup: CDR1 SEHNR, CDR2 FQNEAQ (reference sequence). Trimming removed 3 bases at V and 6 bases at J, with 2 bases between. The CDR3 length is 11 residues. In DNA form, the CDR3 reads TGTGCCAGCAGCTTGGCCGGGGAGCTGTTTTTT. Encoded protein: CASSLAGELFF.

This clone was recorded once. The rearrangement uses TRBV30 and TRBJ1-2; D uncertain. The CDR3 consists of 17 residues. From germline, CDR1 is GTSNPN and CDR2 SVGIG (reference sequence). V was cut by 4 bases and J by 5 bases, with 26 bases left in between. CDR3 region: CAWNPFPKTEGRYGYTF. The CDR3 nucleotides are TGTGCCTGGAATCCCTTCCCCAAGACGGAGGGTCGGTATGGCTACACCTTC.

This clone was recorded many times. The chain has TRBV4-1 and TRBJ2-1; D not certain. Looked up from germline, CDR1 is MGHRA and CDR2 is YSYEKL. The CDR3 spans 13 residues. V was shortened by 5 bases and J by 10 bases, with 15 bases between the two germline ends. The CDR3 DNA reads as TGCGCCAGCAGCTTAATCGACCCACCGGAGCAGTTCTTC. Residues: CASSLIDPPEQFF.

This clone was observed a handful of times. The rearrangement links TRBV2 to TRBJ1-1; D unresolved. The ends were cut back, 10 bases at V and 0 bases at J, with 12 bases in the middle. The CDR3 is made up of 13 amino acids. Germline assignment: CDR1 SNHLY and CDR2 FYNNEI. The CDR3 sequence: CANPKEMNTEAFF. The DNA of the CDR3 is TGTGCCAACCCAAAAGAAATGAACACTGAAGCTTTCTTT.

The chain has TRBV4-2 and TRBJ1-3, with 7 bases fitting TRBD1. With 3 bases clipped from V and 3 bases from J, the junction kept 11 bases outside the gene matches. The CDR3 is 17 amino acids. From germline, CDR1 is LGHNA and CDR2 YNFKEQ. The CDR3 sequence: CASSHLAGGGNGNTIYF. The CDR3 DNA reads TGTGCCAGCAGCCACCTAGCAGGAGGGGGCAATGGAAACACCATATATTTT.

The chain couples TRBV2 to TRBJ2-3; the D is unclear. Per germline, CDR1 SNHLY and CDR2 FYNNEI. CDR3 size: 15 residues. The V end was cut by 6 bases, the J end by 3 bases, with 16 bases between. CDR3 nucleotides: TGTGCCAGCAGCGACCCTACTAAGGGTACAGATACGCAGTATTTT. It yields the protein CASSDPTKGTDTQYF.

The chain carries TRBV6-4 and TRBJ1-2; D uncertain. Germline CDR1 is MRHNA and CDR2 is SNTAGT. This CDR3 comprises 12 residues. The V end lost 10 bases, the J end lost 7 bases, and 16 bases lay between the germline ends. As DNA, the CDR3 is TGTGCCATCAAATCGGAGCTTACTGGCTACACCTTC. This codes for CAIKSELTGYTF.

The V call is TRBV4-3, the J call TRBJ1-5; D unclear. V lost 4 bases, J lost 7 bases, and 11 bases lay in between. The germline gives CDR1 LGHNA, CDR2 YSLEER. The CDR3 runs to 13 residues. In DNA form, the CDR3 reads TGCGCCAGCAGCCCTGCGACTGGACAGCCCCAGCATTTT. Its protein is CASSPATGQPQHF.

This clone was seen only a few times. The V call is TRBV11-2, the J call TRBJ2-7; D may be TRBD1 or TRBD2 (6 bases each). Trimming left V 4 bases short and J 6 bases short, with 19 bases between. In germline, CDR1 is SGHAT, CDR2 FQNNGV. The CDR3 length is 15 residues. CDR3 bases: TGTGCCAGCAGCTCCATACGAGGGGGGCTGGGCGAGCAGTACTTC. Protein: CASSSIRGGLGEQYF.

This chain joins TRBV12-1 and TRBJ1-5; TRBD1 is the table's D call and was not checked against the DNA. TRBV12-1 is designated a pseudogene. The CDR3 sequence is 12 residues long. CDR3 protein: CASKQENQPQHF. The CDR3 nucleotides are TGTGCCAGTAAACAGGAGAATCAGCCCCAGCATTTT.

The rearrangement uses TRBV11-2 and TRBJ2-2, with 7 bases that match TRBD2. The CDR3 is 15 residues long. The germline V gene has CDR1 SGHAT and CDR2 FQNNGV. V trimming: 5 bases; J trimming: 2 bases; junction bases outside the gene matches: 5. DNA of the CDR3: TGTGCCAGCAGCGTACTAGCGTACAACACCGGGGAGCTGTTTTTT. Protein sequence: CASSVLAYNTGELFF.

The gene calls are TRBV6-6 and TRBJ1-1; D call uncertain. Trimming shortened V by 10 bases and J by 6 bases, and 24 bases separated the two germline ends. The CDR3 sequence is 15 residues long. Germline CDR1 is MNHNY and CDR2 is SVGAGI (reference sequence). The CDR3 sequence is CATLRGATQSSEAFF. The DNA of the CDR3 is TGTGCCACCCTAAGAGGAGCAACCCAAAGCTCTGAAGCTTTCTTT.

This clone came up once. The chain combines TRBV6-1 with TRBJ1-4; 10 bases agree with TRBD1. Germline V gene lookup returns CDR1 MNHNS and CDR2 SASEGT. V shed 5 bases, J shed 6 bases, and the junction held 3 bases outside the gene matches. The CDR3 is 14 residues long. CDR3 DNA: TGTGCCAGCAGTCGGGACAGGGGAGATGAAAAACTGTTTTTT. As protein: CASSRDRGDEKLFF.

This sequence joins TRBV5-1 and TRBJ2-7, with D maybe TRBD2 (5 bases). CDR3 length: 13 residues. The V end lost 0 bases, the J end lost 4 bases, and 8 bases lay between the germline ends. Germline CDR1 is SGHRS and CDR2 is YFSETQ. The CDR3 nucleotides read TGCGCCAGCAGCTTGGCCGAGGGTTACGAGCAGTACTTC. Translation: CASSLAEGYEQYF.